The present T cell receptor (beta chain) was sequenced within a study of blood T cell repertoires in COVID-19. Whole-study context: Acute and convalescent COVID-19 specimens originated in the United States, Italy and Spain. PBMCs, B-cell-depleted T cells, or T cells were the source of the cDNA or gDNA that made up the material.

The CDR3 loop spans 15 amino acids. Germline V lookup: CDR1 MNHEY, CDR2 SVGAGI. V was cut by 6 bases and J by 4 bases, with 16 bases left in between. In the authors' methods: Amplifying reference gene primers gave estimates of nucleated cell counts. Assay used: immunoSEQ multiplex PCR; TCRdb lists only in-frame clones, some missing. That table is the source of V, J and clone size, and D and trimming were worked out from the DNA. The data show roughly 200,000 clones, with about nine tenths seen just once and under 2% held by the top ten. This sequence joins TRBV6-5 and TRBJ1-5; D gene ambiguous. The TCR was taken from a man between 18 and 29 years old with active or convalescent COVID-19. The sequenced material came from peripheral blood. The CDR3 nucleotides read TGTGCCAGCAGCGATGACGGGTCCTTAAATCAGCCCCAGCATTTT. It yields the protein CASSDDGSLNQPQHF.